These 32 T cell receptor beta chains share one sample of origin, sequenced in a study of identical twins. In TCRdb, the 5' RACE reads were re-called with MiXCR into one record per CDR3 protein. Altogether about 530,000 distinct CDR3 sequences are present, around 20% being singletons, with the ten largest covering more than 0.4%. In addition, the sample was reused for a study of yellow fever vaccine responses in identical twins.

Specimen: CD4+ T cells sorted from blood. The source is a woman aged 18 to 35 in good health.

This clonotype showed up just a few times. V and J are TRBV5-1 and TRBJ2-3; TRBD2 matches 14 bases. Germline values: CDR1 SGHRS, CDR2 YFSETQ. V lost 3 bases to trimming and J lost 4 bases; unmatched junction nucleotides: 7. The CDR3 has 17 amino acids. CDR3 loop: CASSSQTSGGVADTQYF. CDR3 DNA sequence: TGCGCCAGCAGCTCGCAGACTAGCGGGGGGGTGGCAGATACGCAGTATTTT. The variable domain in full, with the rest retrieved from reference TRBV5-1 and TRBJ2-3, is KAGVTQTPRYLIKTRGQQVTLSCSPISGHRSVSWYQQTPGQGLQFLFEYFSETQRNKGNFPGRFSGRQFSNSRSEMNVSTLELGDSALYLCASSSQTSGGVADTQYFGPGTRLTVL.

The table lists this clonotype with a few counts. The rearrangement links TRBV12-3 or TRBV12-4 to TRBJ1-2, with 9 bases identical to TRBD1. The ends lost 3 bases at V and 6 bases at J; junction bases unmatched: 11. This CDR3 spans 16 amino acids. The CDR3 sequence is CASSFSGTGIGNGYTF. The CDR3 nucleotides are TGTGCCAGCAGTTTTAGTGGGACAGGGATTGGAAATGGCTACACCTTC.

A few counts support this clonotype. This chain's CDR3 is CAISDGIPNQPQHF. The DNA for the CDR3 is TGTGCCATCAGTGATGGAATCCCCAATCAGCCCCAGCATTTT. J is TRBJ1-5 and V is TRBV10-3; D not resolved. V shed 3 bases and J shed 3 bases, with 9 bases lying between them. Germline values: CDR1 ENHRY, CDR2 SYGVKD. CDR3 length: 14 amino acids.

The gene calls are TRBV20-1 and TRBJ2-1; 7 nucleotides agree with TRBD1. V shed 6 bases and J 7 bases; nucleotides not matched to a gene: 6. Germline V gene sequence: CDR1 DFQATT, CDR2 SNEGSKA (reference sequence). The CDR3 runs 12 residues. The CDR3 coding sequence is TGCAGTGCCAAACAGGGGATGAATGAGCAGTTCTTC. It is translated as CSAKQGMNEQFF.

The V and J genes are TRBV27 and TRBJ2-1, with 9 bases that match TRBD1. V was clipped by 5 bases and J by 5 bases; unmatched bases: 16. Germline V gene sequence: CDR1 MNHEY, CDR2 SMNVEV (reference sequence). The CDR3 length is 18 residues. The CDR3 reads CASSPRSLRTGANNEQFF. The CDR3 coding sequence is TGTGCCAGCAGTCCACGATCTCTTCGGACAGGGGCCAACAATGAGCAGTTCTTC.

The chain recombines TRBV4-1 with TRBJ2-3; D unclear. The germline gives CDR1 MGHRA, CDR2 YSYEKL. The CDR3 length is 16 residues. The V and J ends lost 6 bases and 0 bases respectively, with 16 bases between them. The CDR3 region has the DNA TGCGCCAGCAGTCCCTCCCCGGCGTTGAGCACAGATACGCAGTATTTT. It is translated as CASSPSPALSTDTQYF.

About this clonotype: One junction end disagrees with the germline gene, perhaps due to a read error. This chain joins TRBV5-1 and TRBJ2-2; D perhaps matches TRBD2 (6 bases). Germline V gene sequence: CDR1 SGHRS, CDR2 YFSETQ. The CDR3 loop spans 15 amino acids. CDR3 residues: CASSLVRGRTGELFF. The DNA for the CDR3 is TGTGCCAGCAGCTTAGTGCGGGGTCGGACCGGGGAGCTGTTTTTT.

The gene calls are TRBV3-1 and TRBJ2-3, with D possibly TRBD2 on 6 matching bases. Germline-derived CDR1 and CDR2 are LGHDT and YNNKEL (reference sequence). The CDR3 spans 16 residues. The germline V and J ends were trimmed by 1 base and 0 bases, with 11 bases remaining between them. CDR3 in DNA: TGTGCCAGCAGCCAAGGACTAGGTGGGAGCACAGATACGCAGTATTTT. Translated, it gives CASSQGLGGSTDTQYF.

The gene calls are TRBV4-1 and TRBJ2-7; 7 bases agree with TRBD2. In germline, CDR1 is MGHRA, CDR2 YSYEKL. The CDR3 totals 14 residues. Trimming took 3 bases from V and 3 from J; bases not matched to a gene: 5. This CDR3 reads CASSQSRDYYEQYF. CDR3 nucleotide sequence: TGCGCCAGCAGCCAGAGCCGGGACTACTACGAGCAGTACTTC.

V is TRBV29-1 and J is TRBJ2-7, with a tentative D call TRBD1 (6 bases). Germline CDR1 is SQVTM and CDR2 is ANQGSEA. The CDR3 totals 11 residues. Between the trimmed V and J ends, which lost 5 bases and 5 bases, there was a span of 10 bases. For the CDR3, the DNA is TGCAGCGTTAGGGGGAGCAACGAGCAGTACTTC. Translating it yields CSVRGSNEQYF.

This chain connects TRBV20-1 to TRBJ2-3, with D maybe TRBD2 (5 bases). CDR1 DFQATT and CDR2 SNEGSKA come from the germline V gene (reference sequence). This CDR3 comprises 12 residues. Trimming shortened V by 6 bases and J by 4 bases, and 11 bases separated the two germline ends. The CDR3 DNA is TGCAGTGCCCCCCCGGGGTCAGATACGCAGTATTTT. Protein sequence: CSAPPGSDTQYF.

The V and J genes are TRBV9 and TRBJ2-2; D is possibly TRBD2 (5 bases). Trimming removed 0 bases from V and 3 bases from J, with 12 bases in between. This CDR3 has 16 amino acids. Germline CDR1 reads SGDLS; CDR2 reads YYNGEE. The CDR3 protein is CASSVAGELYTGELFF. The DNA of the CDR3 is TGTGCCAGCAGCGTAGCTGGGGAGCTATACACCGGGGAGCTGTTTTTT.

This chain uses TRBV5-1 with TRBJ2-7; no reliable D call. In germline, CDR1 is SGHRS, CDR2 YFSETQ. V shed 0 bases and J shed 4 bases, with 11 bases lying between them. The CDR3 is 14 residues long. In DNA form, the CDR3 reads TGCGCCAGCAGCTTGGCCTCGGCTAAGTACGAGCAGTACTTC. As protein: CASSLASAKYEQYF.

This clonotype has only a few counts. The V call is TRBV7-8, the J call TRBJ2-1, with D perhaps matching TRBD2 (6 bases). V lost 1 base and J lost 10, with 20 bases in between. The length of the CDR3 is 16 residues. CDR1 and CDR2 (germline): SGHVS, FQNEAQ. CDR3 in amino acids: CASSLVLSGTAREQFF. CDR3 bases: TGTGCCAGCAGCTTAGTACTCTCCGGGACTGCACGGGAGCAGTTCTTC.

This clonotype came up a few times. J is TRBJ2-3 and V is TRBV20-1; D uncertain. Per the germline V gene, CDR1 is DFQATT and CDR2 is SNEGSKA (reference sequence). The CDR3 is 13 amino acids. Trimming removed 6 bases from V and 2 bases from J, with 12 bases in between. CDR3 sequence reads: CSATRTDTDTQYF. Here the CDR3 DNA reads TGCAGTGCCACCCGGACGGACACAGATACGCAGTATTTT.

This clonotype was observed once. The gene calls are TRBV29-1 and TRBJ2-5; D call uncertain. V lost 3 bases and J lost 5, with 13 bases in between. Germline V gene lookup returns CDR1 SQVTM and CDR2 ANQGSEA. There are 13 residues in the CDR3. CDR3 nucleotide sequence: TGCAGCGTTGATCCTCTCCTGGGGGAGACCCAGTACTTC. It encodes CSVDPLLGETQYF. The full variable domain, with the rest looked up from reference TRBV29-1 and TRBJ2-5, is SAVISQKPSRDICQRGTSLTIQCQVDSQVTMMFWYRQQPGQSLTLIATANQGSEATYESGFVIDKFPISRPNLTFSTLTVSNMSPEDSSIYLCSVDPLLGETQYFGPGTRLLVL.

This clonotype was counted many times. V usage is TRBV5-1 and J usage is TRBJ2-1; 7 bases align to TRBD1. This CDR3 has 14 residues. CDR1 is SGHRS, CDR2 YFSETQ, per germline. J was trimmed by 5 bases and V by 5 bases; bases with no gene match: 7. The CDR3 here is CASRDGTVNNEQFF. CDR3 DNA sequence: TGCGCCAGCAGAGACGGGACAGTCAACAATGAGCAGTTCTTC.

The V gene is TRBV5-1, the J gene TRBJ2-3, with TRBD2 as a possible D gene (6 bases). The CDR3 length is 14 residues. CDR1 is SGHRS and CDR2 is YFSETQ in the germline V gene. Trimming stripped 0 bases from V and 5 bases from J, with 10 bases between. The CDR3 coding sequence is TGCGCCAGCAGCTTGGGCAGGGAGGAAGATACGCAGTATTTT. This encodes CASSLGREEDTQYF.

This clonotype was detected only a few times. The CDR3 nucleotides read TGCGCCAGCAGCTTGGAAGAGGGGGGACTAAACACAGATACGCAGTATTTT. Its translation: CASSLEEGGLNTDTQYF. This chain uses TRBV5-1 with TRBJ2-3, with D tentatively TRBD2 (7 bases). V was shortened by 0 bases and J by 2 bases, with 16 bases between the two germline ends. Germline loops: CDR1 SGHRS, CDR2 YFSETQ. The CDR3 spans 17 residues.

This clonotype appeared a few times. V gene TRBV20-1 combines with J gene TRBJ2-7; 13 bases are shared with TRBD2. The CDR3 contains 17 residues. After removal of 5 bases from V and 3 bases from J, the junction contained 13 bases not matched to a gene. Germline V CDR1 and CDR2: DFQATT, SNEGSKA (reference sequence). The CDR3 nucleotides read TGCAGTGCTGTACCACCGACTAGCGGGAGGACTCGCTACGAGCAGTACTTC. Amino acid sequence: CSAVPPTSGRTRYEQYF.

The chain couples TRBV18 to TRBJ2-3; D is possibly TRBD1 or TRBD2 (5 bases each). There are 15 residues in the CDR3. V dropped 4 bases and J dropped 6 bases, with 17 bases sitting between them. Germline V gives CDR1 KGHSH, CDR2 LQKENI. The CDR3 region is CASSLLGTSVDTQYF. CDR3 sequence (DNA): TGTGCCAGCTCACTCCTGGGGACCTCCGTGGATACGCAGTATTTT.

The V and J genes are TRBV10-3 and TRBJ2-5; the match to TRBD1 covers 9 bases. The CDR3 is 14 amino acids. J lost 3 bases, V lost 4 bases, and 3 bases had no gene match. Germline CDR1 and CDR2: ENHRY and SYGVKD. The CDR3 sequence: CAISARDREETQYF. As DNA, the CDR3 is TGTGCCATCAGTGCCCGGGACAGGGAAGAGACCCAGTACTTC.

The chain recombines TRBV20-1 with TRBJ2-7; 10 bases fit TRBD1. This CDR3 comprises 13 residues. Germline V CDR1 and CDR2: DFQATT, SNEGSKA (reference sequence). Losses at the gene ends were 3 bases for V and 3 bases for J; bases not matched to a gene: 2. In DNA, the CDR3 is TGCAGTGCTAGGGGGGACAGGGGCTACGAGCAGTACGTC. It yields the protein CSARGDRGYEQYV.

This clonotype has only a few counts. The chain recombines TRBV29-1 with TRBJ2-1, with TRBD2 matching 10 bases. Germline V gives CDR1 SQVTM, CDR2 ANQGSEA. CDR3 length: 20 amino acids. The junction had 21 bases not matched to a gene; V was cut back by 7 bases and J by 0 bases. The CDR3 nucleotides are TGCAGCGCTATGACCCCCCTAACTAGCGGGATTGCCCGCTCCTACAATGAGCAGTTCTTC. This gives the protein CSAMTPLTSGIARSYNEQFF.

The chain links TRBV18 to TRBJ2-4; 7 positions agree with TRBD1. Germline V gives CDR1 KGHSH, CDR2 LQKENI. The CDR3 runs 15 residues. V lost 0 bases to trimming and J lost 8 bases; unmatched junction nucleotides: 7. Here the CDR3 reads CASSPPQGVGDIQYF. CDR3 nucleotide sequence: TGTGCCAGCTCACCACCGCAGGGGGTTGGGGACATTCAGTACTTC.

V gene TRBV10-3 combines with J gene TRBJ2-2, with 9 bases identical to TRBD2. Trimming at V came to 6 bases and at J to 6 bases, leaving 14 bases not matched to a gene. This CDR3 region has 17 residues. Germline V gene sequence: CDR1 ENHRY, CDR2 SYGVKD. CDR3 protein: CAISVLREGRSAGELFF. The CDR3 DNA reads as TGTGCCATCAGCGTCCTGCGGGAGGGCCGTTCGGCCGGGGAGCTGTTTTTT.

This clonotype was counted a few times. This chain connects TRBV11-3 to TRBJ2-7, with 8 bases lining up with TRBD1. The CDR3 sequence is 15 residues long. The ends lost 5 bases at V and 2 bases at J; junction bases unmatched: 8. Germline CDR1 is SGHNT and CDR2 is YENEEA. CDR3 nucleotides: TGTGCCAGCAGCCCATATGACAGGGGCGCCTACGAGCAGTACTTC. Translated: CASSPYDRGAYEQYF.

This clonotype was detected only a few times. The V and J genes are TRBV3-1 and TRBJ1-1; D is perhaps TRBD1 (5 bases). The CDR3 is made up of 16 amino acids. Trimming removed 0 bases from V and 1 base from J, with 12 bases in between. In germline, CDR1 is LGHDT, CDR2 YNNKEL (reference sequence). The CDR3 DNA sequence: TGTGCCAGCAGCCAAGATCCGGGGCGAGAGAACACTGAAGCTTTCTTT. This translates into CASSQDPGRENTEAFF.

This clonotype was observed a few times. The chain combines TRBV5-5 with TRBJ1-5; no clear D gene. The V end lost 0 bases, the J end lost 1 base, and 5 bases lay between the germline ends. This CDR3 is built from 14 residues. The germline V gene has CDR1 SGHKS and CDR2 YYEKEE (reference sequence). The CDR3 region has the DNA TGTGCCAGCAGCTTGGTGGCGAGCAATCAGCCCCAGCATTTT. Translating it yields CASSLVASNQPQHF.

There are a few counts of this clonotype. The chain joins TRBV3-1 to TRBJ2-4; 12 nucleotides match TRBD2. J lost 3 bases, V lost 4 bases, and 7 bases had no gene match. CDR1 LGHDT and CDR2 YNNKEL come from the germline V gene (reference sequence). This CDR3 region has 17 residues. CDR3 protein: CASSRGGLAGRKNIQYF. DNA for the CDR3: TGTGCCAGCAGCCGGGGAGGACTAGCGGGACGCAAAAACATTCAGTACTTC.

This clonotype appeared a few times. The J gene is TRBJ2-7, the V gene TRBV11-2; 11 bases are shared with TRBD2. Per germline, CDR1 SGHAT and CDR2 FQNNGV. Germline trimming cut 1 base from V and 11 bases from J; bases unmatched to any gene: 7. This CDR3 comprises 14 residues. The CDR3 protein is CASSLGLAGRGEYF. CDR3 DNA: TGTGCCAGCAGCTTAGGACTAGCGGGACGAGGGGAGTACTTC.

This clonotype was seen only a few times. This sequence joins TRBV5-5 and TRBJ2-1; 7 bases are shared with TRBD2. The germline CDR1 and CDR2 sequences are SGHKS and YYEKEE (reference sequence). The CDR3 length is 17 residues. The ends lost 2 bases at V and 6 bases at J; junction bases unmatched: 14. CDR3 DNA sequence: TGTGCCAGCAGCTTACGACTAGCCGGATCTTTGTCCAATGAGCAGTTCTTC. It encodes CASSLRLAGSLSNEQFF.